The present TCR beta chain was sequenced within a study of Tregs in tolerant kidney transplant recipients. Study in general: Recipients received nonmyeloablative bone marrow transplants from related graft donors, with transient mixed chimerism.

CD4+CD25+CD127- Tregs, CD4+CD25- non-Tregs, CD4 and CD8 cells were sorted. CDR3 length: 14 residues. Measured with immunoSEQ multiplex PCR; TCRdb has only the in-frame clones, and not every one. The repertoire holds 55,000 to 80,000 clones, with about 98% as singletons. The receptor was derived from a human donor who received a combined kidney and bone marrow transplant. Material: Tregs from blood, obtained before the transplant. The chain recombines TRBV1 with TRBJ2-5; TRBD2 is the table's D call and was not checked against the DNA. TRBV1 is an annotated pseudogene. The CDR3 DNA reads TGCACCAGCAGCCGGAGCGGGAGGAAGGAGACCCAGTACTTC. Translating gives CTSSRSGRKETQYF.